One sample yielded the 26 T cell receptor beta chains listed below, sequenced in a study of CD8+ T cells in alopecia areata. Extracted RNA was reverse transcribed, and the resulting cDNA served as sequencing template. TCRdb keeps only in-frame clones here, not all; method: immunoSEQ multiplex PCR. The sample carries approximately 99,000 clones, 55% to 60% recorded once. The specimen was NKG2D-low CD8+ T cells sorted from blood. The receptors shown here come from a human donor with alopecia areata.

The chain joins TRBV4-1 to TRBJ2-7; 10 nucleotides line up with TRBD2. Germline CDR1 reads MGHRA; CDR2 reads YSYEKL. V gave up 1 base and J gave up 3 bases; unmatched junction bases: 6. The CDR3 totals 16 residues. CDR3 nucleotides: TGCGCCAGCAGCCAAGTAGGGACTAGCGTGATCTACGAGCAGTACTTC. This sequence encodes CASSQVGTSVIYEQYF.

The genes are TRBV21-1 and TRBJ1-2; the table calls TRBD1, which could not be checked here. TRBV21-1 is reported as a pseudogene. This CDR3 has 10 residues. CDR3 sequence: CASNPTSYTF. The CDR3 nucleotides read TGTGCCAGCAACCCAACAAGCTACACCTTC.

The genes are TRBV7-8 and TRBJ2-1; no clear D. Germline V gives CDR1 SGHVS, CDR2 FQNEAQ. CDR3 length equals 15 residues. Trimming left V 5 bases short and J 6 bases short, with 17 bases between. CDR3 sequence reads: CASSPDLGLLNEQFF. As DNA, the CDR3 is TGTGCCAGCAGCCCAGATCTAGGTTTGCTCAATGAGCAGTTCTTC.

The genes are TRBV6-1 and TRBJ2-7; 9 bases are shared with TRBD2. Germline CDR1 and CDR2: MNHNS and SASEGT. The CDR3 runs 15 residues. With 7 bases clipped from V and 5 bases from J, the junction kept 12 bases outside the gene matches. The CDR3 DNA sequence: TGTGCCAGCAATGAGTTAGCGGGAGCCGCCGACGAGCAGTACTTC. The encoded protein is CASNELAGAADEQYF.

This chain links TRBV5-5 with TRBJ1-1, with D maybe TRBD1 (5 bases). The germline CDR1 and CDR2 sequences are SGHKS and YYEKEE (reference sequence). This CDR3 comprises 16 residues. V was pared by 5 bases and J by 0 bases, with 17 bases between. CDR3 DNA: TGTGCCAGCAGACTCTTCGCGTGGGGGATGAACACTGAAGCTTTCTTT. It encodes CASRLFAWGMNTEAFF.

There are a few counts of this clone. This CDR3 is CASSSTFSGRAEADTQYF. The CDR3 bases are TGTGCCAGCAGCTCGACCTTTAGCGGGAGGGCCGAGGCAGATACGCAGTATTTT. V and J are TRBV7-3 and TRBJ2-3, with 11 positions matching TRBD2. This CDR3 comprises 18 residues. The germline gives CDR1 SGHTA, CDR2 FQGTGA. Trimming cost V 4 bases and J 4 bases; bases outside gene matches: 13.

The J gene is TRBJ1-5, the V gene TRBV29-1; no firm D call. Germline V CDR1 and CDR2: SQVTM, ANQGSEA. The V end was cut by 1 base, the J end by 5 bases, with 18 bases between. This CDR3 spans 16 amino acids. The CDR3 sequence: CSVEAPIPGGDQPQHF. DNA for the CDR3: TGCAGCGTTGAAGCCCCCATCCCCGGCGGGGATCAGCCCCAGCATTTT.

This clone was counted only a few times. The chain uses TRBV6-5 and TRBJ2-7, with 11 bases matching TRBD2. The CDR3 is made up of 13 amino acids. Germline lookup yields CDR1 MNHEY and CDR2 SVGAGI. With 7 bases clipped from V and 5 bases from J, the junction kept 4 bases outside the gene matches. The CDR3 sequence is CASNLAGGNEQYF. The DNA for the CDR3 is TGTGCCAGCAATCTAGCGGGAGGAAACGAGCAGTACTTC.

This clone was counted only a few times. The rearrangement links TRBV27 to TRBJ1-2; the D gene is possibly TRBD1 (6 bases). This CDR3 is built from 16 residues. CDR1 is MNHEY and CDR2 is SMNVEV in the germline V gene (reference sequence). The V gene lost 0 bases and the J gene lost 2 bases, with 13 bases spanning the gap. The CDR3 region is CASSLSALGQNYGYTF. In nucleotides, the CDR3 is TGTGCCAGCAGTTTATCGGCTCTTGGACAGAACTATGGCTACACCTTC.

CDR3 sequence: CASSMSGDQDEQYF. The CDR3 nucleotides read TGTGCCAGTAGTATGTCCGGGGATCAGGACGAGCAGTACTTC. The chain recombines TRBV19 with TRBJ2-7, with D perhaps matching TRBD2 (5 bases). The CDR3 contains 14 residues. Trimming removed 3 bases from V and 5 bases from J, with 14 bases in between. Germline CDR1 reads LNHDA; CDR2 reads SQIVND (reference sequence).

The chain has TRBV29-1 and TRBJ2-1; TRBD2 aligns across 7 bases. The V segment lost 5 bases and the J segment 7 bases; nucleotides outside the gene matches: 8. Germline V gene lookup returns CDR1 SQVTM and CDR2 ANQGSEA. This CDR3 is 13 amino acids long. CDR3 nucleotide sequence: TGCAGCGTTTGGGACTACGGTCAGAATGAGCAGTTCTTC. This sequence encodes CSVWDYGQNEQFF.

This rearrangement joins TRBV27 to TRBJ2-1, with D perhaps TRBD1 or TRBD2 (6 bases each). This CDR3 has 14 amino acids. The V gene's germline CDR1 is MNHEY and CDR2 SMNVEV (reference sequence). Trimming took 8 bases from V and 3 from J, leaving 14 bases between them. The CDR3 DNA sequence: TGTGCCAGCCCGGGGGCTGTGGGCTACAATGAGCAGTTCTTC. It is translated as CASPGAVGYNEQFF.

This clone was recorded once. This sequence joins TRBV4-1 and TRBJ1-2, with unresolved D. Deletions cut 1 base from V and 4 bases from J, with 19 bases between. Germline lookup yields CDR1 MGHRA and CDR2 YSYEKL. CDR3 size: 17 residues. This CDR3 reads CASSQVSLRQPFYGYTF. CDR3 in DNA: TGCGCCAGCAGCCAAGTTTCGCTAAGGCAGCCGTTCTATGGCTACACCTTC.

This rearrangement joins TRBV6-5 to TRBJ2-7, with 7 bases identical to TRBD1. The germline CDR1 and CDR2 sequences are MNHEY and SVGAGI. J gave up 2 bases and V 0 bases, and 4 bases lay outside the gene matches. The CDR3 is made up of 15 amino acids. CDR3 nucleotides: TGTGCCAGCAGTTACTCCCGGACAGGCCCCTACGAGCAGTACTTC. Amino acids: CASSYSRTGPYEQYF.

This chain links TRBV7-9 with TRBJ2-7, with D maybe TRBD1 (5 bases). Germline V gene lookup returns CDR1 SEHNR and CDR2 FQNEAQ (reference sequence). The CDR3 loop spans 16 amino acids. The germline V and J ends were trimmed by 2 bases and 0 bases, with 14 bases remaining between them. CDR3 coding DNA: TGTGCCAGCAGCTTACCTGACAGCTTCCCCTCCTACGAGCAGTACTTC. Translating gives CASSLPDSFPSYEQYF.

This clone was detected only a few times. The V and J genes are TRBV7-9 and TRBJ2-1, with TRBD2 matching over 7 bases. The CDR3 covers 17 residues. The germline gives CDR1 SEHNR, CDR2 FQNEAQ (reference sequence). V was pared by 0 bases and J by 7 bases, with 12 bases of the junction left unmatched. CDR3 loop: CASSLALLAEEGNEQFF. As DNA, the CDR3 is TGTGCCAGCAGCTTAGCACTCCTAGCGGAAGAAGGGAATGAGCAGTTCTTC. Full variable domain (outside the CDR3, taken from reference TRBV7-9 and TRBJ2-1): DTGVSQNPRHKITKRGQNVTFRCDPISEHNRLYWYRQTLGQGPEFLTYFQNEAQLEKSRLLSDRFSAERPKGSFSTLEIQRTEQGDSAMYLCASSLALLAEEGNEQFFGPGTRLTVL.

The genes are TRBV4-2 and TRBJ2-2; D uncertain. Germline CDR1 is LGHNA and CDR2 is YNFKEQ. Trimming removed 3 bases at V and 3 bases at J, with 5 bases between. The CDR3 has 13 residues. The CDR3 nucleotides read TGTGCCAGCAGCCAGACCGACACCGGGGAGCTGTTTTTT. Its translation is CASSQTDTGELFF.

The V and J genes are TRBV5-1 and TRBJ1-2; the D is unclear. V lost 6 bases to trimming and J lost 5 bases, with 11 bases between them. Looked up from germline, CDR1 is SGHRS and CDR2 is YFSETQ. This CDR3 is 12 amino acids long. CDR3 residues: CASKHEGYGYTF. The CDR3 nucleotides read TGCGCCAGCAAACACGAGGGATATGGCTACACCTTC.

There are a few counts of this clone. The chain employs TRBV2 and TRBJ1-2, with a tentative D call TRBD1 (5 bases). V lost 8 bases to trimming and J lost 2 bases, with 12 bases between them. The V gene's germline CDR1 is SNHLY and CDR2 FYNNEI. CDR3 size: 13 residues. This CDR3 is CASPGGPNYGYTF. In DNA form, the CDR3 reads TGTGCCAGCCCCGGGGGTCCAAACTATGGCTACACCTTC.

The chain combines TRBV9 with TRBJ2-1; 7 nucleotides line up with TRBD2. This CDR3 contains 14 residues. Germline-derived CDR1 and CDR2 are SGDLS and YYNGEE. Germline trimming cut 3 bases from V and 4 bases from J; bases unmatched to any gene: 4. Here the CDR3 reads CASSDGTTYNEQFF. CDR3 DNA: TGTGCCAGCAGCGACGGGACTACTTACAATGAGCAGTTCTTC. Drawing the rest from reference TRBV9 and TRBJ2-1, the complete variable domain is DSGVTQTPKHLITATGQRVTLRCSPRSGDLSVYWYQQSLDQGLQFLIQYYNGEERAKGNILERFSAQQFPDLHSELNLSSLELGDSALYFCASSDGTTYNEQFFGPGTRLTVL.

The chain carries TRBV28 and TRBJ2-5; a possible D gene is TRBD1 (6 bases). V was clipped by 3 bases and J by 2 bases, with 10 bases between them. Germline CDR1 and CDR2: MDHEN and SYDVKM. The CDR3 has 14 amino acids. CDR3 sequence reads: CASSLGQGQETQYF. CDR3 DNA sequence: TGTGCCAGCAGTTTGGGCCAGGGGCAAGAGACCCAGTACTTC.

The chain has TRBV5-1 and TRBJ1-1; D is ambiguous. The CDR3 has 13 residues. CDR1 is SGHRS and CDR2 is YFSETQ in the germline V gene. V lost 2 bases to trimming and J lost 6 bases, with 11 bases between them. CDR3: CASSFRGYAEAFF. DNA of the CDR3: TGCGCCAGCAGCTTTCGGGGATACGCTGAAGCTTTCTTT.

This clone has a handful of counts. CDR3 loop: CASSQETQYF. The CDR3 bases are TGTGCCAGCTCACAAGAGACCCAGTACTTC. The chain uses TRBV18 and TRBJ2-5; D is ambiguous. V gave up 4 bases and J gave up 3 bases, with 0 bases separating them. Germline-derived CDR1 and CDR2 are KGHSH and LQKENI. There are 10 residues in the CDR3.

The chain has TRBV11-3 and TRBJ2-7; weak D call: TRBD1 (6 bases). The germline CDR1 and CDR2 sequences are SGHNT and YENEEA. This CDR3 comprises 12 residues. V lost 5 bases and J 7 bases, leaving 12 bases between the germline ends. CDR3 sequence reads: CASSTQGWEQYF. In DNA form, the CDR3 reads TGTGCCAGCAGCACACAGGGATGGGAGCAGTACTTC.

This sequence joins TRBV7-6 and TRBJ1-2; tentative D call: TRBD1 (6 bases). Trimming shortened V by 5 bases and J by 4 bases, and 14 bases separated the two germline ends. The CDR3 loop spans 14 amino acids. CDR1 is SGHVS and CDR2 is FNYEAQ in the germline V gene. Written as DNA, the CDR3 is TGTGCCAGCAGCCCTAACACAGGGACCTATGGCTACACCTTC. Encoded protein: CASSPNTGTYGYTF.

The rearrangement uses TRBV6-4 and TRBJ2-3, with 13 bases fitting TRBD2. Germline loops: CDR1 MRHNA, CDR2 SNTAGT. V shed 3 bases, J shed 3 bases, and the junction held 3 bases outside the gene matches. The CDR3 is made up of 16 amino acids. The CDR3 reads CASSELAGGPTDTQYF. CDR3 DNA sequence: TGTGCCAGCAGTGAACTAGCGGGAGGGCCGACAGATACGCAGTATTTT.